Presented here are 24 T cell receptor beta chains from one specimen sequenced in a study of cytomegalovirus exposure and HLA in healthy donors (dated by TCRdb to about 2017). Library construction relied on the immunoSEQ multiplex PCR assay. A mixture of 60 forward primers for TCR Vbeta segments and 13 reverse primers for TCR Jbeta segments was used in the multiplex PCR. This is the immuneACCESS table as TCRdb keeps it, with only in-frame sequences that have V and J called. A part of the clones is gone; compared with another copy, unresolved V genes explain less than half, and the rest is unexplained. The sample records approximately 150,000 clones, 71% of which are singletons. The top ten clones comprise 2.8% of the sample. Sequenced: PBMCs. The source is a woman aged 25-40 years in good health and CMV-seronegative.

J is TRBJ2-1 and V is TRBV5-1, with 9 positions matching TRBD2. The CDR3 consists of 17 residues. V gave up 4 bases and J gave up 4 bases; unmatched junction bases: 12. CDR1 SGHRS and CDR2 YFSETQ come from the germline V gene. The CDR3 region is CASSPRSSGSGYNEQFF. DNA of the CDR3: TGCGCCAGCAGCCCCCGAAGTAGCGGGAGTGGATACAATGAGCAGTTCTTC. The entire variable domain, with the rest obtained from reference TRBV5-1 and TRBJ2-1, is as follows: KAGVTQTPRYLIKTRGQQVTLSCSPISGHRSVSWYQQTPGQGLQFLFEYFSETQRNKGNFPGRFSGRQFSNSRSEMNVSTLELGDSALYLCASSPRSSGSGYNEQFFGPGTRLTVL.

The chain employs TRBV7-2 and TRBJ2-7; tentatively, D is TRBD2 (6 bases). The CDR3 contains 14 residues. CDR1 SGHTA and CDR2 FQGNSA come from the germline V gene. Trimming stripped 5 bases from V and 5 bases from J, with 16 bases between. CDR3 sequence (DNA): TGTGCCAGCAGCACCGAGGGGCGGGGCCACGAGCAGTACTTC. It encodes CASSTEGRGHEQYF. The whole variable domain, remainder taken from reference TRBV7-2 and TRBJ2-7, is GAGVSQSPSNKVTEKGKDVELRCDPISGHTALYWYRQSLGQGLEFLIYFQGNSAPDKSGLPSDRFSAERTGGSVSTLTIQRTQQEDSAVYLCASSTEGRGHEQYFGPGTRLTVT.

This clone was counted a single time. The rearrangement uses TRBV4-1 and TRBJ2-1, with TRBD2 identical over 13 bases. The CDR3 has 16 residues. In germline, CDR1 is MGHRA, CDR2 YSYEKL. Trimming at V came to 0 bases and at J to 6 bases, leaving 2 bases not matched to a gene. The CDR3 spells CASSQEGLAGVNEQFF. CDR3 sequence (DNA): TGCGCCAGCAGCCAAGAAGGACTAGCGGGAGTCAATGAGCAGTTCTTC.

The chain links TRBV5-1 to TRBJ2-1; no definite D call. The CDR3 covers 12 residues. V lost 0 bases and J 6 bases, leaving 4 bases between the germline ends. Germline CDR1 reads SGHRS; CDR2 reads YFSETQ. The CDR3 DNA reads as TGCGCCAGCAGCTTGGTCCGCAATGAGCAGTTCTTC. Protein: CASSLVRNEQFF.

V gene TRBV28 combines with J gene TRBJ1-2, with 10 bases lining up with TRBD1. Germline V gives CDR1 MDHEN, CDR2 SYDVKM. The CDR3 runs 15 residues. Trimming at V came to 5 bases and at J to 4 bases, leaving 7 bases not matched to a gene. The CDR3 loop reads CASSSGTGDSYGYTF. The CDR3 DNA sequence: TGTGCCAGCAGTAGCGGGACAGGGGACTCCTATGGCTACACCTTC.

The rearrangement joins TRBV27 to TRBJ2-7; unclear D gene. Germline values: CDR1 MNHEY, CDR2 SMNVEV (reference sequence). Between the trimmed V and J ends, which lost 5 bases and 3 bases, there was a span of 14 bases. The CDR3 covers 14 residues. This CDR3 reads CASSNRPASYEQYF. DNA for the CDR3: TGTGCCAGCAGTAATCGCCCCGCGAGCTACGAGCAGTACTTC.

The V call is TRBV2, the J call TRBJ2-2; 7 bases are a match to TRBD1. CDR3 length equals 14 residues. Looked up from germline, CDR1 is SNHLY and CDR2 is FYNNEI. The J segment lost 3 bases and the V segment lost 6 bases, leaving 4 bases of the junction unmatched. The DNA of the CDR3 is TGTGCCAGCAGAGCCCAGGGGGACACCGGGGAGCTGTTTTTT. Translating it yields CASRAQGDTGELFF.

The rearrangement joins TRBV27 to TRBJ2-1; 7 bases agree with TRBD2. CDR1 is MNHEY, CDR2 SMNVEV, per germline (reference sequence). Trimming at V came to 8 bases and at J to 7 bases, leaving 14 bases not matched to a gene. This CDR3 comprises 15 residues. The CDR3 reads CASHQRAGTNNEQFF. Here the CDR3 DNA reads TGTGCCAGCCATCAGCGAGCGGGAACAAATAATGAGCAGTTCTTC.

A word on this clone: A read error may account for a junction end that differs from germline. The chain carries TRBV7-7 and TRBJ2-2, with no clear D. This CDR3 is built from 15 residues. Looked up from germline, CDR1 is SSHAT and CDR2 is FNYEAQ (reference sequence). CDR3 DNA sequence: TGTGCTAGCAGCTTAGCCCTAGTGGGCACCGGGGAGCTGTTTTTT. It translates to CASSLALVGTGELFF. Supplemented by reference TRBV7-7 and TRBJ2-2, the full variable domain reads GAGVSQSPRYKVTKRGQDVTLRCDPISSHATLYWYQQALGQGPEFLTYFNYEAQPDKSGLPSDRFSAERPEGSISTLTIQRTEQRDSAMYRCASSLALVGTGELFFGEGSRLTVL.

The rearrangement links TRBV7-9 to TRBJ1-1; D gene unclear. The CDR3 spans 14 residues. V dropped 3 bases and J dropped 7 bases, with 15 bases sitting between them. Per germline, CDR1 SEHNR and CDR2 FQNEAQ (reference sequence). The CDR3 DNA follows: TGTGCCAGCAGCTTCTTCGAGGGTCTCGGTGAAGCTTTCTTT. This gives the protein CASSFFEGLGEAFF.

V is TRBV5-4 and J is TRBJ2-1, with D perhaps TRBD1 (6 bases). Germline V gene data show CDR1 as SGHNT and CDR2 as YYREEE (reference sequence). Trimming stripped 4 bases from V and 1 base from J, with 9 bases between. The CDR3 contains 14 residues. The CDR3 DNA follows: TGTGCCAGCAGCCCGACAGGTTCCTACAATGAGCAGTTCTTC. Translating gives CASSPTGSYNEQFF.

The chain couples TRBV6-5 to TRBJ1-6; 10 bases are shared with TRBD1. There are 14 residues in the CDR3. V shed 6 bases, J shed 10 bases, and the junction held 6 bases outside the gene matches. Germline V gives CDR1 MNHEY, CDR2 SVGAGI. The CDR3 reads CASSRTGGLSPLHF. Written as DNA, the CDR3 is TGTGCCAGCAGCCGGACAGGGGGGCTCTCACCCCTCCACTTT.

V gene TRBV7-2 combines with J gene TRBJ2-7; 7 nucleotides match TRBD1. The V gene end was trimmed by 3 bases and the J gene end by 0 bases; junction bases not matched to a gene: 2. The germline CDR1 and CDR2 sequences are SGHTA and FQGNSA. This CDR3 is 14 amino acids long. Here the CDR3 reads CASSFGQASYEQYF. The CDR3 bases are TGTGCCAGCAGCTTCGGACAGGCCTCCTACGAGCAGTACTTC.

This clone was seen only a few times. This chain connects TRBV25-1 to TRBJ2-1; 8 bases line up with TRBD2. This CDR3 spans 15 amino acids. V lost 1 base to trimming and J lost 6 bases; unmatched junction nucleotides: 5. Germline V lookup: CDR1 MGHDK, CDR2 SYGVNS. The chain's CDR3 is CASSESGGAVNEQFF. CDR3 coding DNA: TGTGCCAGCAGTGAATCGGGGGGGGCTGTCAATGAGCAGTTCTTC.

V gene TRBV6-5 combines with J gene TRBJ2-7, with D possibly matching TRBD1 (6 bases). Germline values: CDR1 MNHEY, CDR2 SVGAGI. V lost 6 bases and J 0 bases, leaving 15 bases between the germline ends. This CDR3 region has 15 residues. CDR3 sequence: CASSPDRDTSYEQYF. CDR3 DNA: TGTGCCAGCAGCCCAGACCGGGACACCTCCTACGAGCAGTACTTC.

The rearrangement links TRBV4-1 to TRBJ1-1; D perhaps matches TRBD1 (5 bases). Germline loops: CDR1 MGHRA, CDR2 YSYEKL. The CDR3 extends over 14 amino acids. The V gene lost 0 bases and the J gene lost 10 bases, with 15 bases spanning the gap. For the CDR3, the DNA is TGCGCCAGCAGCCAAGATGCCAGGGACTGGGGAGCTTTCTTT. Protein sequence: CASSQDARDWGAFF.

The CDR3 spells CSVEGMLAGAWNTGELFF. CDR3 in DNA: TGCAGCGTTGAAGGGATGCTAGCGGGAGCTTGGAACACCGGGGAGCTGTTTTTT. V is TRBV29-1 and J is TRBJ2-2; 10 bases map to TRBD2. This CDR3 spans 18 amino acids. V shed 1 base and J 1 base; nucleotides not matched to a gene: 9. Germline V gives CDR1 SQVTM, CDR2 ANQGSEA.

Here the CDR3 reads CASSPGHQNTEAFF. Here the CDR3 DNA reads TGTGCCAGCAGTCCGGGACACCAAAACACTGAAGCTTTCTTT. The V call is TRBV6-5, the J call TRBJ1-1, with TRBD1 as a possible D gene (6 bases). Germline loops: CDR1 MNHEY, CDR2 SVGAGI. Trimming stripped 5 bases from V and 2 bases from J, with 12 bases between. CDR3 length: 14 amino acids.

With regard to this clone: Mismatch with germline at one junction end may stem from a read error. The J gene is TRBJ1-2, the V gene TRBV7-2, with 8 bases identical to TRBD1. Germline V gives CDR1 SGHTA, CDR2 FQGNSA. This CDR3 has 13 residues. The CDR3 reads CASSFLTGDISPF. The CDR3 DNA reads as TGTGCCAGCAGCTTCCTGACAGGGGATATTAGCCCCTTC.

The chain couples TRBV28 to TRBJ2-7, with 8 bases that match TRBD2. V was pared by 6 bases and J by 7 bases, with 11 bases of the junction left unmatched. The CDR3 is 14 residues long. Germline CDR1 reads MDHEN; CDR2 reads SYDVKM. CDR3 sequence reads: CASSRGGELKEQYF. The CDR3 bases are TGTGCCAGCAGCCGGGGGGGGGAACTAAAGGAGCAGTACTTC. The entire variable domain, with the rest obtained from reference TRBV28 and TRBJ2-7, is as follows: DVKVTQSSRYLVKRTGEKVFLECVQDMDHENMFWYRQDPGLGLRLIYFSYDVKMKEKGDIPEGYSVSREKKERFSLILESASTNQTSMYLCASSRGGELKEQYFGPGTRLTVT.

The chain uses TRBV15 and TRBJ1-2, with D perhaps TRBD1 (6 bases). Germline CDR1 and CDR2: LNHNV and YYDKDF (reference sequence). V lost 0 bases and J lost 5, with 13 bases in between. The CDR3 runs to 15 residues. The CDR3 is CATSRELTGKYGYTF. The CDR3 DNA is TGTGCCACCAGCAGAGAGCTGACAGGAAAGTATGGCTACACCTTC.

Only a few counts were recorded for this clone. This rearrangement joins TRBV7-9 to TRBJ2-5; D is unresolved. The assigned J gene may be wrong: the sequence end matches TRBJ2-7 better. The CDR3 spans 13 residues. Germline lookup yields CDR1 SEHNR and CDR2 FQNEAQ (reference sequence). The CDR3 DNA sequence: TGTGCCAGCAGCTTAGGTCCGATCAACGAGCAGTACTTC. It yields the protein CASSLGPINEQYF.

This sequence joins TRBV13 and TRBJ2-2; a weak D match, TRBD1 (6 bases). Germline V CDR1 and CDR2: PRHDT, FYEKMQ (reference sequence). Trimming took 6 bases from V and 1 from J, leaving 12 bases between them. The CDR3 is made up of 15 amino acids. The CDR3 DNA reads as TGTGCCAGCAGTACCCTACAGGGGAACACCGGGGAGCTGTTTTTT. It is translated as CASSTLQGNTGELFF. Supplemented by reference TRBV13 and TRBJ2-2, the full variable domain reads AAGVIQSPRHLIKEKRETATLKCYPIPRHDTVYWYQQGPGQDPQFLISFYEKMQSDKGSIPDRFSAQQFSDYHSELNMSSLELGDSALYFCASSTLQGNTGELFFGEGSRLTVL.

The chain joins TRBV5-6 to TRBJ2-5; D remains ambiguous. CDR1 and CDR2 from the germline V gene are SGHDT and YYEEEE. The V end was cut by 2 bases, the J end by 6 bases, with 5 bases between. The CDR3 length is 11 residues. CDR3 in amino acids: CASSFLKTQYF. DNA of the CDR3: TGTGCCAGCAGCTTCCTAAAGACCCAGTACTTC.